This TCR beta chain was sequenced in a study of cytotoxic CD8 clonotypes in ibrutinib-treated CLL. Study-wide context: The authors obtained response samples at a median of approximately 12 months of treatment, range 6 to 36.

Profiling relied on immunoSEQ multiplex PCR, and the TCRdb table lists in-frame clones only, not all of them. The sample lists about 330,000 clones, over 55% occurring once. The germline gives CDR1 SGHTA, CDR2 FQGTGA. Trimming removed 3 bases at V and 0 bases at J, with 5 bases between. This CDR3 spans 14 amino acids. The source is a human donor with chronic lymphocytic leukemia. This material consisted of PBMCs, taken after 36 months of ibrutinib treatment. This chain connects TRBV7-3 to TRBJ2-2; D call uncertain. CDR3 sequence (DNA): TGTGCCAGCAGCTTGGCCTCGAACACCGGGGAGCTGTTTTTT. It codes for CASSLASNTGELFF.